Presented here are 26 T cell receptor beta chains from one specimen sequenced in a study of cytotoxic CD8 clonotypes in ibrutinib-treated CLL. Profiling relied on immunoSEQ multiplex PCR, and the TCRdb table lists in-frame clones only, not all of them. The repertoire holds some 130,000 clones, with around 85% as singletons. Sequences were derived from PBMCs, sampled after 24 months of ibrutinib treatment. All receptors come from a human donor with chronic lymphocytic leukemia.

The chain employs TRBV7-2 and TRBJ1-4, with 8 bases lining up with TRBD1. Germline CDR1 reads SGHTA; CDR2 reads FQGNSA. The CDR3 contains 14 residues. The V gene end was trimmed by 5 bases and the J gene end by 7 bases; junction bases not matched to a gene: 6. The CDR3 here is CASSTWTGSEKLFF. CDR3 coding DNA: TGTGCCAGCAGCACCTGGACAGGGTCTGAAAAACTGTTTTTT.

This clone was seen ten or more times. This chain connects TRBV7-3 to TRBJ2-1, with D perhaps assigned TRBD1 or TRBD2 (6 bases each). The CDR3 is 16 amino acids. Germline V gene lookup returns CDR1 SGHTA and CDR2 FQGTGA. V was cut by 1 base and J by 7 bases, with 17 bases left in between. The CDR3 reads CASSLNIGGGGNEQFF. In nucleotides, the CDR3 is TGTGCCAGCAGCTTAAATATTGGGGGCGGAGGGAATGAGCAGTTCTTC.

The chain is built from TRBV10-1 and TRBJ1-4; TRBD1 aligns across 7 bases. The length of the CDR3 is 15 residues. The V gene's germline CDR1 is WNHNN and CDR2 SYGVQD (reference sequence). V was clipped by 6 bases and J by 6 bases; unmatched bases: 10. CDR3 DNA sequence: TGCGCCAGCAGAACAATTCAGGGGGTTTATGAAAAACTGTTTTTT. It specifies CASRTIQGVYEKLFF.

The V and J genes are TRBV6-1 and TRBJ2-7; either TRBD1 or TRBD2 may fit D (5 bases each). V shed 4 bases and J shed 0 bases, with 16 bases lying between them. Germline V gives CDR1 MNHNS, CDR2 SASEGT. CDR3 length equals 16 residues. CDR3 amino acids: CASSGHRGRASYEQYF. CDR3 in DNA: TGTGCCAGCAGTGGCCACCGGGGCCGAGCCTCCTACGAGCAGTACTTC.

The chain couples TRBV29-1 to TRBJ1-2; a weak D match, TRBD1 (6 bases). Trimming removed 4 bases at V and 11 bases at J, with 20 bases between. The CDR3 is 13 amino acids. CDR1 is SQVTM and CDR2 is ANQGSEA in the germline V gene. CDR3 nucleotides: TGCAGCGTTGTGGTTAGGACAGACACTCCGTACACCTTC. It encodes CSVVVRTDTPYTF. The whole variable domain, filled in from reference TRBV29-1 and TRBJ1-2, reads SAVISQKPSRDICQRGTSLTIQCQVDSQVTMMFWYRQQPGQSLTLIATANQGSEATYESGFVIDKFPISRPNLTFSTLTVSNMSPEDSSIYLCSVVVRTDTPYTFGSGTRLTVV.

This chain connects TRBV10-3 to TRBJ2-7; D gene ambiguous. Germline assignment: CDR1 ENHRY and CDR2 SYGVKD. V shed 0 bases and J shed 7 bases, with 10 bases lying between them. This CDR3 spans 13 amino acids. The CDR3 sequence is CAISESGWGEQYF. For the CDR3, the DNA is TGTGCCATCAGTGAGTCGGGCTGGGGAGAGCAGTACTTC.

The CDR3 DNA reads TGTGCCAGCAGTCCTCAGGGAAGTCAGGGCTACACCTTC. Protein: CASSPQGSQGYTF. This chain links TRBV6-5 with TRBJ1-2; a weak D match, TRBD1 (5 bases). V dropped 5 bases and J dropped 8 bases, with 15 bases sitting between them. The CDR3 loop spans 13 amino acids. CDR1 and CDR2 (germline): MNHEY, SVGAGI.

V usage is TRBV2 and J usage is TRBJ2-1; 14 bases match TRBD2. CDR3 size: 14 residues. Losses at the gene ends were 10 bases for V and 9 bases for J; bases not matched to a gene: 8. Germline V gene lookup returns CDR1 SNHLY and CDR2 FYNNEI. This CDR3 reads CANPTSGGAVEQFF. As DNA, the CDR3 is TGTGCCAACCCGACTAGCGGGGGGGCTGTTGAGCAGTTCTTC.

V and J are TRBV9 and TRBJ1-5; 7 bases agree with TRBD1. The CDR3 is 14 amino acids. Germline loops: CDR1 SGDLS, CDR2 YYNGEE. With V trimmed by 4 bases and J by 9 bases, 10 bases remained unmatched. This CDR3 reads CASSPRQGPWPQHF. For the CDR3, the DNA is TGTGCCAGCAGCCCCCGACAGGGACCGTGGCCCCAGCATTTT.

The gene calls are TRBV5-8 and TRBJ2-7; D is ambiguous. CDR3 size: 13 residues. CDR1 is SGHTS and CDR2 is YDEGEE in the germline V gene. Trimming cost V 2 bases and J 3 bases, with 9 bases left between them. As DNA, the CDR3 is TGTGCCAGCAGCTTACAGCAACTCTACGAGCAGTACTTC. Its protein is CASSLQQLYEQYF.

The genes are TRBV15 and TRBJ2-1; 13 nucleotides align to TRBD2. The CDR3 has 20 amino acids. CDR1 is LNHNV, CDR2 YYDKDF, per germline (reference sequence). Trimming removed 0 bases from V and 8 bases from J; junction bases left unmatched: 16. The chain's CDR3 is CATSRDIVSQTSGRLDEQFF. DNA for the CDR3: TGTGCCACCAGCAGAGATATCGTCTCCCAGACTAGCGGGAGGCTCGATGAGCAGTTCTTC.

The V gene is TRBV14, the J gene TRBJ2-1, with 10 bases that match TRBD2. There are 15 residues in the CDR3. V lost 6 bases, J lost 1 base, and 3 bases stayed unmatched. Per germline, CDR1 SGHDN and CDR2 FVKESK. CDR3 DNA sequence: TGTGCCAGCAGACGGACTAGCGGATCCTACAATGAGCAGTTCTTC. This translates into CASRRTSGSYNEQFF.

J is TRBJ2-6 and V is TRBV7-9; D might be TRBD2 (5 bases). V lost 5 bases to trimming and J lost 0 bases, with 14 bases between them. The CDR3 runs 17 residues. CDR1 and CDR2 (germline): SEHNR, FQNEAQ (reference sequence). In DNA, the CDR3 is TGTGCCAGCAGCCCCCAGAGACTAAACTCTGGGGCCAACGTCCTGACTTTC. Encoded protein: CASSPQRLNSGANVLTF.

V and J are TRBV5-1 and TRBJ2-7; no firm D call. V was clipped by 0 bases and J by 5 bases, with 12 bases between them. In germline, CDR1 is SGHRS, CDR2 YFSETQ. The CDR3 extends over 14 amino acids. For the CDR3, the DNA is TGCGCCAGCAGCTTGGGCACGCGAGGTGACGAGCAGTACTTC. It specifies CASSLGTRGDEQYF.

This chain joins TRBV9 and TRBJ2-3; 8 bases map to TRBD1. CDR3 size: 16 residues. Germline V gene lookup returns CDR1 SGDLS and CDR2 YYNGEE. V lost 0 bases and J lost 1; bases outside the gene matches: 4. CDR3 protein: CASSVGQGAGTDTQYF. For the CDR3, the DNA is TGTGCCAGCAGCGTAGGCCAGGGGGCCGGCACAGATACGCAGTATTTT.

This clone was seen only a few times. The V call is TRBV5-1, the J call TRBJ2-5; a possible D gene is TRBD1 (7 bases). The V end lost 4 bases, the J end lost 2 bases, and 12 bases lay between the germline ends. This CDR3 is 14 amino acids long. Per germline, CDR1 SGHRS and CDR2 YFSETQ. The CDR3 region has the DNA TGCGCCAGCAGCCCCGGGGGACAGCAAGAGACCCAGTACTTC. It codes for CASSPGGQQETQYF.

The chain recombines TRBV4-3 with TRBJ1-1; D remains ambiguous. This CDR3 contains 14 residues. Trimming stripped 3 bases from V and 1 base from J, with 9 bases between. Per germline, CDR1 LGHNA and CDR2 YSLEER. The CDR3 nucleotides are TGCGCCAGCAGCCACGCGGACCGGAACACTGAAGCTTTCTTT. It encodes CASSHADRNTEAFF.

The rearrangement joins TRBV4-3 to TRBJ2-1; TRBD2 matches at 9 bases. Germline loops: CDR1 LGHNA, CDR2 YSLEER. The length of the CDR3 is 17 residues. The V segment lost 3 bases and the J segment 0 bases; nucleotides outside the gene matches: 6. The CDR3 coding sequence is TGCGCCAGCAGCCACCTAGCGGGGAAGAGCTCCTACAATGAGCAGTTCTTC. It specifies CASSHLAGKSSYNEQFF.

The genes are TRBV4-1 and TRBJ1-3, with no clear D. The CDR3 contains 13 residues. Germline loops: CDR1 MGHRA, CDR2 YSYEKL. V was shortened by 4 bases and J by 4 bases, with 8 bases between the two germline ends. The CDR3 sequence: CASSRSGGNTIYF. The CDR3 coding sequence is TGCGCCAGCAGCCGGTCCGGAGGAAACACCATATATTTT.

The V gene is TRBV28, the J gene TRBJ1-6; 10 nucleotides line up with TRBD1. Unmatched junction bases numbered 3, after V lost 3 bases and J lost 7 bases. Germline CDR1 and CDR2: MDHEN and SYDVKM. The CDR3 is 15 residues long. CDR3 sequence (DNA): TGTGCCAGCAGTTTGACAGGGGGCGGGAATTCACCCCTCCACTTT. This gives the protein CASSLTGGGNSPLHF.

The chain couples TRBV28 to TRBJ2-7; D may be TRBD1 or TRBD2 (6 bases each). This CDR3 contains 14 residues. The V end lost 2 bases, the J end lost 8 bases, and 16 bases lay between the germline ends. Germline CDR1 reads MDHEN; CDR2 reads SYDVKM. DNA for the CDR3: TGTGCCAGCAGTTTAGGGACTCCTGGGGGGCAGCAGTACTTC. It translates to CASSLGTPGGQQYF.

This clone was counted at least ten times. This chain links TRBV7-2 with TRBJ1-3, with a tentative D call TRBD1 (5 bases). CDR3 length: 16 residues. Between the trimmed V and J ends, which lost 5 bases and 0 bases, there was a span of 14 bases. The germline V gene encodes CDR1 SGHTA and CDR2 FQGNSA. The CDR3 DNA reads TGTGCCAGCAGCAAGCAGGGATCTACCTCTGGAAACACCATATATTTT. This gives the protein CASSKQGSTSGNTIYF.

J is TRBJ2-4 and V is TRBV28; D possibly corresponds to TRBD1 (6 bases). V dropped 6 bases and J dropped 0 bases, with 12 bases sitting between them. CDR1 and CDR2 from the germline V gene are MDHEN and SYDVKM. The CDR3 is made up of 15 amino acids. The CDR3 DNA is TGTGCCAGCAGGGACAGCAATCTAGCCAAAAACATTCAGTACTTC. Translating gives CASRDSNLAKNIQYF.

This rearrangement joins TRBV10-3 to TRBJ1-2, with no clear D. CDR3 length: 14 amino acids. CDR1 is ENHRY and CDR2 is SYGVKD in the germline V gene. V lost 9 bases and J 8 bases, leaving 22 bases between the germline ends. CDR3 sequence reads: CAMAAEGGLEGYTF. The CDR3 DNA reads TGTGCCATGGCGGCGGAGGGAGGCTTGGAGGGCTACACCTTC.

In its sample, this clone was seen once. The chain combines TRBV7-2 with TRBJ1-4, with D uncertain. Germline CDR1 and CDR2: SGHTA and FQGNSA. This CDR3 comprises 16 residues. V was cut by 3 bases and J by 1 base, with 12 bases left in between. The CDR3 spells CASSLGKHRTNEKLFF. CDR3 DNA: TGTGCCAGCAGCTTGGGTAAACACAGAACTAATGAAAAACTGTTTTTT.

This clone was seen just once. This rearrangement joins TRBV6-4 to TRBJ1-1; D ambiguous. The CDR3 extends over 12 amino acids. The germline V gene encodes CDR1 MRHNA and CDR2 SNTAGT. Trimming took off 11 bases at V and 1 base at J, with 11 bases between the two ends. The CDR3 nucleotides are TGTGCCTCCCGGGCCCCGAACACTGAAGCTTTCTTT. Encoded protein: CASRAPNTEAFF.